This TCR beta chain stems from a study of T cells after yellow fever vaccination. Study at large: Each low-cell-number fraction was prepared by means of SMART-Seq v4 Ultra Low Input.

The trim removed 6 bases at V and 1 base at J, leaving 8 bases unmatched. The germline gives CDR1 MNHNS, CDR2 SASEGT. The CDR3 totals 15 residues. In making TCR cDNA, 5'RACE template switching added a universal primer site and UMIs to it. TCRdb reprocessed the 5' RACE reads via MiXCR and lists one record per CDR3 protein. Of 300,000 or so distinct CDR3 sequences listed, 6.8% are singletons. Sequencing was performed on PBMCs, taken around 45 days after the first yellow fever vaccination. The source is a man aged 18-30 years who received the YFV17D yellow fever vaccine. The J gene is TRBJ1-1, the V gene TRBV6-1, with 7 bases matching TRBD1. The CDR3 sequence is CASRTSRQGNTEAFF. In DNA, the CDR3 is TGTGCCAGCAGAACATCGCGACAGGGGAACACTGAAGCTTTCTTT.